This T cell receptor beta chain was retrieved from a study of blood T cell repertoires in COVID-19. Study-wide background: The study drew acute and convalescent COVID-19 samples from the United States, Italy and Spain. T cells, B-cell-depleted T cells, or PBMCs supplied cDNA or gDNA.

In the original analysis: Quantification of nucleated cells was approximated via reference gene primer amplification. Produced via immunoSEQ multiplex PCR; TCRdb's table is partial and in-frame only. Clone size and V and J calls were adopted from that table, with D and trimming inferred from the DNA. The data hold 90,000 to 120,000 clones, with approximately 88% observed a single time. Germline V gene lookup returns CDR1 LNHDA and CDR2 SQIVND (reference sequence). This CDR3 has 15 amino acids. V lost 5 bases to trimming and J lost 3 bases; unmatched junction nucleotides: 7. The clonotype comes from a woman in her sixties or seventies with acute or convalescent COVID-19. Sequencing was done on a sample of peripheral blood. This chain uses TRBV19 with TRBJ2-7; 10 nucleotides line up with TRBD2. As DNA, the CDR3 is TGTGCCAGTAGTGGCGGACTAGCGGATTTCTACGAGCAGTACTTC. It specifies CASSGGLADFYEQYF.